This T cell receptor beta chain derives from a study of blood T cell repertoires in COVID-19. Overall study: In each case, the material was cDNA or gDNA derived from T cells, B-cell-depleted T cells, or PBMCs.

Original analysis: Amplification from reference gene primers served as the basis for estimated nucleated cell counts. Measured with immunoSEQ multiplex PCR; TCRdb has only the in-frame clones, and not every one. The V and J calls and the clone size are those of that table, but D and trimming were determined from the DNA. The sample lists around 15,000 clones, over 70% occurring once. The CDR3 runs to 14 residues. J lost 6 bases, V lost 2 bases, and 0 bases had no gene match. Germline values: CDR1 MRHNA, CDR2 SNTAGT. The TCR comes from a man in his sixties with acute or convalescent COVID-19. Sequencing was done on a sample of peripheral blood. The J gene is TRBJ2-1, the V gene TRBV6-4; 11 bases agree with TRBD1. The CDR3 DNA sequence: TGTGCCAGCAGTGACGGGACAGGGGGCAATGAGCAGTTCTTC. Protein product: CASSDGTGGNEQFF.